These T cell receptor beta chains were read from a single sample in a study of T cell responses to AZD1222 COVID-19 vaccine. Data came from immunoSEQ multiplex PCR; TCRdb stores just in-frame clones and leaves some out. The profile covers about 34,000 clones, with roughly 89% appearing a single time and around 7% taken by the ten largest. Source: peripheral blood, taken on day 0 of AZD1222 vaccination. Receptors were obtained from an adult in good health. Each CDR3 is given without its conserved first and last residue. D genes are given only for firm matches.

d_call: NA; j_call: TRBJ1-1; v_call: TRBV20-1; cdr3_aa: SARGATEAF
d_call: TRBD1; j_call: TRBJ1-5; v_call: TRBV19; cdr3_aa: ASSPADRLGPQH
d_call: TRBD2; j_call: TRBJ2-3; v_call: TRBV4-3; cdr3_aa: ASSRSAGGSDTQY
d_call: TRBD1; j_call: TRBJ1-2; v_call: TRBV18; cdr3_aa: ASSPGDRGHYGYT
d_call: TRBD1; j_call: TRBJ2-2; v_call: TRBV7-9; cdr3_aa: ASSSPQGAPTGELF
d_call: NA; j_call: TRBJ1-2; v_call: TRBV28; cdr3_aa: ASTTGSGLAGYT
d_call: NA; j_call: TRBJ2-6; v_call: TRBV10-3; cdr3_aa: AISEDLGTRVSGANVLT
d_call: NA; j_call: TRBJ2-7; v_call: TRBV11-2; cdr3_aa: ASSLRRVEQY
d_call: TRBD1; j_call: TRBJ1-2; v_call: TRBV28; cdr3_aa: ASSLFTRGKGYT
d_call: TRBD2; j_call: TRBJ2-7; v_call: TRBV28; cdr3_aa: ASSLTYSGSYEQY
d_call: NA; j_call: TRBJ2-1; v_call: TRBV3-1/TRBV3-2; cdr3_aa: ASSQARSSYNEQF
d_call: NA; j_call: TRBJ1-5; v_call: TRBV28; cdr3_aa: ASGVPGHRNQPQH
d_call: TRBD2; j_call: TRBJ2-3; v_call: TRBV13; cdr3_aa: ASSLPSGGSTDTQY
d_call: NA; j_call: TRBJ2-2; v_call: TRBV21-1; cdr3_aa: ASSKMEGPQFLELF
d_call: NA; j_call: TRBJ2-1; v_call: TRBV5-1; cdr3_aa: ASSLALGSGEQF
d_call: NA; j_call: TRBJ1-3; v_call: TRBV4-1; cdr3_aa: ASSQSPGLTGNTIY
d_call: NA; j_call: TRBJ1-5; v_call: TRBV2; cdr3_aa: ASSEERPNQPQH
d_call: TRBD1; j_call: TRBJ1-2; v_call: TRBV6-5; cdr3_aa: ASSSPDRGNYT
d_call: NA; j_call: TRBJ2-7; v_call: TRBV7-2; cdr3_aa: ASSLDRPTYEQY
d_call: NA; j_call: TRBJ2-7; v_call: TRBV6-2/TRBV6-3; cdr3_aa: ASSTTGSHEQY
d_call: NA; j_call: TRBJ1-2; v_call: TRBV5-1; cdr3_aa: ASSPDLAGNGYT
d_call: NA; j_call: TRBJ2-7; v_call: TRBV11-3; cdr3_aa: ASSLDWEYEQY
d_call: NA; j_call: TRBJ2-1; v_call: TRBV21-1; cdr3_aa: ASRTARRVDNEQF
d_call: NA; j_call: TRBJ1-4; v_call: TRBV15; cdr3_aa: ATSRSLGATNEKLF